One and the same sample provided the 21 T cell receptor beta chains below, sequenced in a study of human T cells and chemical hapten exposure. Using its own MiXCR run on the RACE reads, TCRdb lists one record per CDR3 protein. The top ten hold 5% to 6% of the sample, which has just over 350,000 distinct CDR3 sequences, more than 5% seen once. Time point in this sample: patch test 2, 6 weeks after DPC sensitization. The treatment here: therapeutic diphenylcyclopropenone sensitization with weekly scalp DPC. The sequencing used whole blood, collected in connection with sensitization to the hapten diphenylcyclopropenone (DPC). Source of these receptors: a young woman with alopecia areata. Some clones in this sample may be carry-over from other donors' samples.

V usage is TRBV27 and J usage is TRBJ2-1; D remains ambiguous. This CDR3 has 11 amino acids. V was cut by 7 bases and J by 5 bases, with 6 bases left in between. Germline V gene sequence: CDR1 MNHEY, CDR2 SMNVEV (reference sequence). CDR3 residues: CASTLNNEQFF. CDR3 nucleotide sequence: TGTGCCAGCACTCTGAACAATGAGCAGTTCTTC.

In this sample, this clonotype turned up a few times. This chain joins TRBV19 and TRBJ2-7; 12 positions agree with TRBD1. The V gene's germline CDR1 is LNHDA and CDR2 SQIVND (reference sequence). The CDR3 runs to 15 residues. Unmatched junction bases numbered 6, after V lost 7 bases and J lost 2 bases. The CDR3 loop is CASTFGTGGTYEQYF. CDR3 sequence (DNA): TGTGCCAGTACCTTTGGGACAGGGGGCACCTACGAGCAGTACTTC.

This clonotype was counted ten times or more. The CDR3 reads CASSLFRPLAGGTDTQYF. The CDR3 DNA follows: TGTGCCAGCAGCTTATTCCGTCCCCTAGCGGGGGGCACAGATACGCAGTATTTT. The chain couples TRBV7-2 to TRBJ2-3, with 10 bases matching TRBD2. Looked up from germline, CDR1 is SGHTA and CDR2 is FQGNSA. With V trimmed by 2 bases and J by 1 base, 9 bases remained unmatched. The CDR3 covers 18 residues.

With regard to this clonotype: One end of the junction does not line up with germline, which may come from a read error. The V call is TRBV2, the J call TRBJ2-7; TRBD1 aligns across 10 bases. CDR3 length: 11 amino acids. Germline V gives CDR1 SNHLY, CDR2 FYNNEI. CDR3 sequence (DNA): TGTGCCAGCAGAGGACAGGGGGGGAAAAACTTC. It is translated as CASRGQGGKNF.

The chain combines TRBV6-1 with TRBJ1-1; no reliable D call. Germline CDR1 and CDR2: MNHNS and SASEGT. V was clipped by 6 bases and J by 6 bases, with 17 bases between them. This CDR3 has 14 amino acids. The CDR3 nucleotides read TGTGCCAGCAGCTTAATTCGGACGGTCTCTGAAGCTTTCTTT. It encodes CASSLIRTVSEAFF.

The rearrangement uses TRBV7-2 and TRBJ2-7; 9 positions match TRBD1. Germline CDR1 is SGHTA and CDR2 is FQGNSA. V was clipped by 5 bases and J by 4 bases; unmatched bases: 12. The CDR3 is 16 amino acids. DNA of the CDR3: TGTGCCAGCAGCCTAATCCCCGGGACAGGGCTTTACGAGCAGTACTTC. It yields the protein CASSLIPGTGLYEQYF.

This clonotype showed up just a few times. The rearrangement uses TRBV5-8 and TRBJ1-5, with D maybe TRBD1 (5 bases). CDR3 length: 15 residues. Germline V gene lookup returns CDR1 SGHTS and CDR2 YDEGEE. V was shortened by 3 bases and J by 5 bases, with 15 bases between the two germline ends. The DNA for the CDR3 is TGTGCCAGCAGCTCCGGGACCGAGGTCTATCAGCCCCAGCATTTT. This translates into CASSSGTEVYQPQHF. The full variable domain, with the rest looked up from reference TRBV5-8 and TRBJ1-5, is EAGVTQSPTHLIKTRGQQATLRCSPISGHTSVYWYQQALGLGLQFLLWYDEGEERNRGNFPPRFSGRQFPNYSSELNVNALELEDSALYLCASSSGTEVYQPQHFGDGTRLSIL.

The chain couples TRBV7-6 to TRBJ1-3; D is perhaps TRBD1 (5 bases). Trimming took 3 bases from V and 2 from J, leaving 5 bases between them. CDR1 and CDR2 from the germline V gene are SGHVS and FNYEAQ. The CDR3 is 13 amino acids. The CDR3 reads CASSLGPGNTIYF. CDR3 sequence (DNA): TGTGCCAGCAGCTTGGGACCTGGAAACACCATATATTTT.

This chain uses TRBV10-3 with TRBJ1-4; no clear D. The CDR3 runs 13 residues. Germline CDR1 is ENHRY and CDR2 is SYGVKD. V lost 10 bases and J lost 8, with 17 bases in between. The CDR3 nucleotides are TGTGCCAGCCGAAACACGGGCGGCGAAAAACTGTTTTTT. It specifies CASRNTGGEKLFF.

The chain couples TRBV6-1 to TRBJ2-1; 9 bases align to TRBD1. CDR1 is MNHNS and CDR2 is SASEGT in the germline V gene. The CDR3 is 13 residues long. V shed 10 bases and J 8 bases; nucleotides not matched to a gene: 9. This CDR3 is CAIRTGVRYEQFF. The CDR3 nucleotides are TGTGCCATCCGGACAGGGGTTCGTTATGAGCAGTTCTTC.

This chain links TRBV7-8 with TRBJ1-2; 8 nucleotides align to TRBD1. The CDR3 runs to 16 residues. V gave up 5 bases and J gave up 6 bases; unmatched junction bases: 14. CDR1 and CDR2 from the germline V gene are SGHVS and FQNEAQ. The CDR3 bases are TGTGCCAGCAGCGAAACCCCGCTGGACAGGGTTAATGGCTACACCTTC. Its translation is CASSETPLDRVNGYTF. The full variable domain, rest sourced from reference TRBV7-8 and TRBJ1-2, is GAGVSQSPRYKVAKRGQDVALRCDPISGHVSLFWYQQALGQGPEFLTYFQNEAQLDKSGLPSDRFFAERPEGSVSTLKIQRTQQEDSAVYLCASSETPLDRVNGYTFGSGTRLTVV.

The chain has TRBV12-3 or TRBV12-4 and TRBJ2-4; TRBD2 is a possible D gene (6 bases). V was trimmed by 8 bases and J by 9 bases, leaving 14 bases between them. There are 12 residues in the CDR3. The CDR3 bases are TGTGCCAGCCGCGGGGAGAGTCTCATTCAGTACTTC. This encodes CASRGESLIQYF.

This chain uses TRBV29-1 with TRBJ2-7, with TRBD1 matching 7 bases. Trimming took 6 bases from V and 5 from J; bases not matched to a gene: 7. Germline lookup yields CDR1 SQVTM and CDR2 ANQGSEA. The CDR3 covers 12 residues. The DNA of the CDR3 is TGCAGCGTCGCACCTACAGGGGACGAGCAGTACTTC. Its protein product is CSVAPTGDEQYF.

This clonotype turned up a few times. The chain recombines TRBV12-3 or TRBV12-4 with TRBJ2-7, with D possibly TRBD2 on 6 matching bases. V was shortened by 5 bases and J by 7 bases, with 12 bases between the two germline ends. The CDR3 is 12 residues long. CDR3 coding DNA: TGTGCCAGCAGTAAGCCCGGGAGTGAGCAGTACTTC. Residues: CASSKPGSEQYF.

V is TRBV12-3 or TRBV12-4 and J is TRBJ1-6, with a weak D call TRBD1 (6 bases). V was trimmed by 6 bases and J by 5 bases, leaving 11 bases between them. The CDR3 runs to 14 residues. The CDR3 bases are TGTGCCAGCAGCACCAGGGGAGATAATTCACCCCTCCACTTT. Translated: CASSTRGDNSPLHF.

V usage is TRBV10-3 and J usage is TRBJ2-2; D is perhaps TRBD2 (7 bases). Germline values: CDR1 ENHRY, CDR2 SYGVKD. V was trimmed by 4 bases and J by 4 bases, leaving 13 bases between them. The CDR3 totals 15 residues. CDR3 DNA sequence: TGTGCCATCAGTGTGGGGGGGCTTTCCACCGGGGAGCTGTTTTTT. This codes for CAISVGGLSTGELFF.

This clonotype appeared a few times. The chain uses TRBV5-1 and TRBJ2-6, with D possibly TRBD1 on 5 matching bases. Germline loops: CDR1 SGHRS, CDR2 YFSETQ. Trimming removed 2 bases at V and 3 bases at J, with 15 bases between. This CDR3 is built from 17 residues. CDR3 DNA sequence: TGCGCCAGCAGCTTAAGGCAGGTACAGGATGGGGCCAACGTCCTGACTTTC. Amino acid sequence: CASSLRQVQDGANVLTF.

This clonotype was observed many times. The gene calls are TRBV10-3 and TRBJ1-1, with D possibly being TRBD1 (6 bases). V gave up 8 bases and J gave up 1 base, with 8 bases separating them. Germline values: CDR1 ENHRY, CDR2 SYGVKD. There are 12 residues in the CDR3. Here the CDR3 reads CAIGGANTEAFF. Written as DNA, the CDR3 is TGTGCCATCGGGGGCGCGAACACTGAAGCTTTCTTT.

This clonotype was counted at least ten times. CDR3 in amino acids: CSVSKTVQNTEAFF. CDR3 in DNA: TGCAGCGTTTCCAAGACAGTCCAGAACACTGAAGCTTTCTTT. This sequence joins TRBV29-1 and TRBJ1-1, with D perhaps matching TRBD1 (5 bases). This CDR3 contains 14 residues. Germline lookup yields CDR1 SQVTM and CDR2 ANQGSEA. Trimming left V 5 bases short and J 1 base short, with 14 bases between. The variable domain in full, completed from reference TRBV29-1 and TRBJ1-1, reads SAVISQKPSRDICQRGTSLTIQCQVDSQVTMMFWYRQQPGQSLTLIATANQGSEATYESGFVIDKFPISRPNLTFSTLTVSNMSPEDSSIYLCSVSKTVQNTEAFFGQGTRLTVV.

This clonotype was seen a handful of times. The chain uses TRBV10-3 and TRBJ1-5; TRBD1 is a possible D gene (6 bases). Germline CDR1 and CDR2: ENHRY and SYGVKD. The CDR3 extends over 13 amino acids. Between the trimmed V and J ends, which lost 2 bases and 5 bases, there was a span of 7 bases. The CDR3 DNA sequence: TGTGCCATCAGTGAGCCAGGGGATCAGCCCCAGCATTTT. As protein: CAISEPGDQPQHF.

This clonotype was seen a handful of times. CDR3 coding DNA: TGTGCCAGCAGCCAACAAGCGGGGGCAGGCGATGAGCAGTTCTTC. This codes for CASSQQAGAGDEQFF. The chain combines TRBV4-2 with TRBJ2-1, with 8 nucleotides matching TRBD2. This CDR3 spans 15 amino acids. With 2 bases clipped from V and 8 bases from J, the junction kept 8 bases outside the gene matches. From germline, CDR1 is LGHNA and CDR2 YNFKEQ.